A single sample is the source of the 15 T cell receptor beta chains below, sequenced in a study of OX40 agonist ivuxolimab in advanced cancers. This table comes from immunoSEQ multiplex PCR, and its TCRdb copy is limited to in-frame clones, with some not included. The sample holds some 70,000 clones; 70% to 90% are singletons and the top ten take 0.6% to 0.8%. The sample was CD4+ or CD8+ T cells sorted from blood, taken in a trial of the OX40 agonist ivuxolimab. The receptors here all came from an adult with an advanced solid tumor such as melanoma, head and neck, liver or kidney cancer.

V usage is TRBV11-2 and J usage is TRBJ2-7; 8 bases fit TRBD1. The junction had 5 bases not matched to a gene; V was cut back by 1 base and J by 3 bases. CDR3 size: 15 residues. The germline V gene encodes CDR1 SGHAT and CDR2 FQNNGV. The CDR3 DNA reads as TGTGCCAGCAGCTTAGTGCTTGGGACAGGCTACGAGCAGTACTTC. It is translated as CASSLVLGTGYEQYF.

The V call is TRBV19, the J call TRBJ2-1, with TRBD2 as a possible D gene (5 bases). Germline CDR1 LNHDA, CDR2 SQIVND (reference sequence). The CDR3 extends over 16 amino acids. The V end lost 3 bases, the J end lost 9 bases, and 21 bases lay between the germline ends. Written as DNA, the CDR3 is TGTGCCAGTAGTATGCACGGTGGAGCGAAAGGGAGTGAGCAGTTCTTC. Its protein product is CASSMHGGAKGSEQFF.

The chain carries TRBV6-1 and TRBJ2-4, with TRBD2 matching over 9 bases. The CDR3 runs to 18 residues. V was pared by 0 bases and J by 4 bases, with 10 bases of the junction left unmatched. Germline loops: CDR1 MNHNS, CDR2 SASEGT. CDR3 region: CASSEAGVVAGAKNIQYF. CDR3 DNA: TGTGCCAGCAGTGAAGCGGGGGTGGTAGCGGGGGCAAAAAACATTCAGTACTTC.

V is TRBV6-5 and J is TRBJ2-7, with TRBD2 identical over 7 bases. CDR1 MNHEY and CDR2 SVGAGI come from the germline V gene. With V trimmed by 6 bases and J by 5 bases, 13 bases remained unmatched. This CDR3 spans 15 amino acids. The CDR3 sequence: CASSPLGGRRNEQYF. CDR3 bases: TGTGCCAGCAGCCCCCTCGGGGGGAGAAGGAACGAGCAGTACTTC.

This chain joins TRBV20-1 and TRBJ2-7; tentative D call: TRBD2 (6 bases). CDR1 DFQATT and CDR2 SNEGSKA come from the germline V gene (reference sequence). The CDR3 runs 11 residues. V lost 3 bases, J lost 4 bases, and 7 bases lay in between. Here the CDR3 DNA reads TGCAGTGCTAGGGGGGGATACGAGCAGTACTTC. It encodes CSARGGYEQYF.

The V gene is TRBV29-1, the J gene TRBJ2-7; D tentatively fits TRBD1 or TRBD2 (5 bases each). CDR1 is SQVTM, CDR2 ANQGSEA, per germline. There are 15 residues in the CDR3. The V end was cut by 4 bases, the J end by 3 bases, with 19 bases between. This chain's CDR3 is CSVVPTPGRSYEQYF. DNA for the CDR3: TGCAGCGTTGTGCCCACGCCGGGACGGAGCTACGAGCAGTACTTC.

The V call is TRBV4-3, the J call TRBJ2-3; 15 positions agree with TRBD2. This CDR3 region has 15 residues. Germline loops: CDR1 LGHNA, CDR2 YSLEER. Trimming removed 4 bases from V and 4 bases from J; junction bases left unmatched: 0. DNA for the CDR3: TGCGCCAGCAGCCGGACTAGCGGGAGGGCAGATACGCAGTATTTT. Protein sequence: CASSRTSGRADTQYF.

The chain has TRBV18 and TRBJ2-3; D is unclear. The CDR3 has 16 residues. Per the germline V gene, CDR1 is KGHSH and CDR2 is LQKENI. V lost 3 bases, J lost 0 bases, and 13 bases lay in between. This CDR3 is CASSPRKELSTDTQYF. The CDR3 DNA reads as TGTGCCAGCTCACCCCGGAAAGAACTAAGCACAGATACGCAGTATTTT.

The chain is built from TRBV2 and TRBJ2-3, with D perhaps assigned TRBD1 or TRBD2 (5 bases each). The CDR3 has 14 residues. Germline-derived CDR1 and CDR2 are SNHLY and FYNNEI. Trimming took off 10 bases at V and 4 bases at J, with 18 bases between the two ends. The CDR3 DNA sequence: TGTGCCATCCCGGAGGCCTTGGGGGCAGATACGCAGTATTTT. As protein: CAIPEALGADTQYF.

This chain connects TRBV14 to TRBJ2-3; 14 nucleotides line up with TRBD2. This CDR3 comprises 19 residues. With V trimmed by 0 bases and J by 1 base, 6 bases remained unmatched. In germline, CDR1 is SGHDN, CDR2 FVKESK. For the CDR3, the DNA is TGTGCCAGCAGCCAAGATGGGGGACTAGCGGGAGTTGGCACAGATACGCAGTATTTT. It is translated as CASSQDGGLAGVGTDTQYF.

CDR3 in amino acids: CASTGVRGFVTEAFF. The DNA of the CDR3 is TGTGCCAGCACCGGGGTCCGCGGGTTCGTCACTGAAGCTTTCTTT. The chain employs TRBV28 and TRBJ1-1, with D unclear. V lost 7 bases and J lost 4, with 19 bases in between. CDR3 length: 15 residues. The germline CDR1 and CDR2 sequences are MDHEN and SYDVKM. The variable domain in full, completed from reference TRBV28 and TRBJ1-1, reads DVKVTQSSRYLVKRTGEKVFLECVQDMDHENMFWYRQDPGLGLRLIYFSYDVKMKEKGDIPEGYSVSREKKERFSLILESASTNQTSMYLCASTGVRGFVTEAFFGQGTRLTVV.

The rearrangement uses TRBV19 and TRBJ1-1; the match to TRBD1 covers 10 bases. The CDR3 spans 14 residues. Germline lookup yields CDR1 LNHDA and CDR2 SQIVND (reference sequence). Unmatched junction bases numbered 2, after V lost 4 bases and J lost 3 bases. The DNA of the CDR3 is TGTGCCAGTAGTACCGGACAGGGGGACACTGAAGCTTTCTTT. This codes for CASSTGQGDTEAFF. The full variable domain, with the rest looked up from reference TRBV19 and TRBJ1-1, is DGGITQSPKYLFRKEGQNVTLSCEQNLNHDAMYWYRQDPGQGLRLIYYSQIVNDFQKGDIAEGYSVSREKKESFPLTVTSAQKNPTAFYLCASSTGQGDTEAFFGQGTRLTVV.

This rearrangement joins TRBV7-2 to TRBJ1-5; tentative D call: TRBD1 (6 bases). Trimming cost V 3 bases and J 6 bases, with 18 bases left between them. The CDR3 extends over 16 amino acids. Germline V lookup: CDR1 SGHTA, CDR2 FQGNSA. The CDR3 here is CASSLKTGWDGQPQHF. CDR3 bases: TGTGCCAGCAGCTTGAAGACAGGATGGGACGGTCAGCCCCAGCATTTT.

This clone was recorded once. This sample also contains other DNA sequences that code for the same CDR3. This chain links TRBV6-1 with TRBJ1-5, with D unclear. The CDR3 sequence is 13 residues long. Germline V lookup: CDR1 MNHNS, CDR2 SASEGT. Trimming cost V 1 base and J 4 bases, with 5 bases left between them. Here the CDR3 reads CASSEGRNQPQHF. The DNA for the CDR3 is TGTGCCAGCAGTGAAGGCAGGAATCAGCCCCAGCATTTT.

The chain combines TRBV27 with TRBJ1-1; TRBD1 aligns across 8 bases. The germline gives CDR1 MNHEY, CDR2 SMNVEV (reference sequence). J was trimmed by 6 bases and V by 3 bases; bases with no gene match: 6. The CDR3 has 14 amino acids. The DNA for the CDR3 is TGTGCCAGCAGTTTTCAGGGGGCGCTTGCTGAAGCTTTCTTT. It translates to CASSFQGALAEAFF.